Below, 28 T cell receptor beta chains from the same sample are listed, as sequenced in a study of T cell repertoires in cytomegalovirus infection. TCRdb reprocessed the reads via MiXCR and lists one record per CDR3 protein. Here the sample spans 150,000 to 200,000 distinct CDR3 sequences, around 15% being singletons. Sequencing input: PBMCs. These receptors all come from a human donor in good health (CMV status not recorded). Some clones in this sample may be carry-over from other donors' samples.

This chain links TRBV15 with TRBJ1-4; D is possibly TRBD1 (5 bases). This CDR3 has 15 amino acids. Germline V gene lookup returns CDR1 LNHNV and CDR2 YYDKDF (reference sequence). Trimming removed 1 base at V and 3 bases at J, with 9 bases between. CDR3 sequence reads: CATSRGGVANEKLFF. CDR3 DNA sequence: TGTGCCACCAGCAGAGGGGGGGTGGCTAATGAAAAACTGTTTTTT.

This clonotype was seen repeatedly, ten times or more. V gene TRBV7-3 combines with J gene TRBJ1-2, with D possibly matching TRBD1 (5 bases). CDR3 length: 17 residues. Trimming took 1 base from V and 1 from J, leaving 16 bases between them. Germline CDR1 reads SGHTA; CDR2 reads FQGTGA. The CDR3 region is CASSLNIRARHNYGYTF. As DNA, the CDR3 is TGTGCCAGCAGCTTAAATATCAGGGCCCGGCATAACTATGGCTACACCTTC.

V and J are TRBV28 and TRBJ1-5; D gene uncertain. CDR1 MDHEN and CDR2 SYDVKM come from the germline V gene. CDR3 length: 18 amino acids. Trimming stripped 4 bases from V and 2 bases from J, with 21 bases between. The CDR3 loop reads CASSSNVGPWNRNQPQHF. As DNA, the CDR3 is TGTGCCAGCAGTTCCAACGTTGGCCCATGGAATCGCAATCAGCCCCAGCATTTT.

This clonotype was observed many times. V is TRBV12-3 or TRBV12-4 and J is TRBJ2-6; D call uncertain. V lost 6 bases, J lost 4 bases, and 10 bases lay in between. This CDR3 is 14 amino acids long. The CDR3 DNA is TGTGCCAGCAGCGGAACTTCGGGGGCCAACGTCCTGACTTTC. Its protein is CASSGTSGANVLTF.

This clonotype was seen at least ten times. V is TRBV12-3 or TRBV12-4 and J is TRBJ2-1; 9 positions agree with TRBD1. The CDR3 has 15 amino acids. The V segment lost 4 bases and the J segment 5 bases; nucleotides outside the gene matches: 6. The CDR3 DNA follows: TGTGCCAGCAGTTCCCTTACAGGGGGCAACAATGAGCAGTTCTTC. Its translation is CASSSLTGGNNEQFF.

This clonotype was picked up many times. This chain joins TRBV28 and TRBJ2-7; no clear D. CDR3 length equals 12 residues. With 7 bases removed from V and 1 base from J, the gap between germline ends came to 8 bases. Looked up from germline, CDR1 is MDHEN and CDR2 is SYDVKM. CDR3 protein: CASTSISYEQYF. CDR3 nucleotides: TGTGCCAGCACCTCCATTTCCTACGAGCAGTACTTC.

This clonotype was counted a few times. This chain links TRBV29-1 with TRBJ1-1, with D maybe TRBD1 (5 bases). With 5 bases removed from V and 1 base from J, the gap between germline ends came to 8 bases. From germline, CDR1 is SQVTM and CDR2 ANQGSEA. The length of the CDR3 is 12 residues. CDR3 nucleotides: TGCAGCGTTATCCAGGGGAACACTGAAGCTTTCTTT. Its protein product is CSVIQGNTEAFF.

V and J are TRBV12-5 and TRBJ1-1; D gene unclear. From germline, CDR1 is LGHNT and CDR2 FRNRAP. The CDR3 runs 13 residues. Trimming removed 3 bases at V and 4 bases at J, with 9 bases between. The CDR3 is CASGLGGITEAFF. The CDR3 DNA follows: TGTGCTAGTGGTTTAGGAGGGATCACTGAAGCTTTCTTT.

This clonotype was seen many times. As DNA, the CDR3 is TGTGCCAGCAGCCCGGTGGGTAGCGGAGGTTTAATCTCCTACAATGAGCAGTTCTTC. Translating gives CASSPVGSGGLISYNEQFF. The chain links TRBV6-1 to TRBJ2-1; D might be TRBD2 (6 bases). The germline CDR1 and CDR2 sequences are MNHNS and SASEGT. Trimming pared 6 bases from V and 0 bases from J, leaving 24 bases between. The CDR3 consists of 19 residues.

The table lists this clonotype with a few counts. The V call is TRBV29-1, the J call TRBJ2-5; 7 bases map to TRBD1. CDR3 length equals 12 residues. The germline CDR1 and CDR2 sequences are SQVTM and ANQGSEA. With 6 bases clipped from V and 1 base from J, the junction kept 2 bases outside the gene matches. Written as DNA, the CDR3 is TGCAGCGTGGGGACAGCCCAAGAGACCCAGTACTTC. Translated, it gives CSVGTAQETQYF. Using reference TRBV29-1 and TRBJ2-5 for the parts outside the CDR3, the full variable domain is SAVISQKPSRDICQRGTSLTIQCQVDSQVTMMFWYRQQPGQSLTLIATANQGSEATYESGFVIDKFPISRPNLTFSTLTVSNMSPEDSSIYLCSVGTAQETQYFGPGTRLLVL.

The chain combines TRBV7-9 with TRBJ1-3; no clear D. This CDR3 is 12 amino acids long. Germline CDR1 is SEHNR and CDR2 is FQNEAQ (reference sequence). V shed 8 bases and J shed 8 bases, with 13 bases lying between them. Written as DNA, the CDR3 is TGTGCCAGCCGGGATGGGAAAGACACCATATATTTT. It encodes CASRDGKDTIYF.

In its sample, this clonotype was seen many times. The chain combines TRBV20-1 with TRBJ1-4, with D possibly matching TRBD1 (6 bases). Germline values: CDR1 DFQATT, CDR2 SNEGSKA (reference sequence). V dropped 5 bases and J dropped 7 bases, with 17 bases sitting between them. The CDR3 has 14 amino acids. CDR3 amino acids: CSAFDRRGSEKLFF. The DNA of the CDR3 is TGCAGTGCTTTTGACAGGCGGGGTAGTGAAAAACTGTTTTTT.

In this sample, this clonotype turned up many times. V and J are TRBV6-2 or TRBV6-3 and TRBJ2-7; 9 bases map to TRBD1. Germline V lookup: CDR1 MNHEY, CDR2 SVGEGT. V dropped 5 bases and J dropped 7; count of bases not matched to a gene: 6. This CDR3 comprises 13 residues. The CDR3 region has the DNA TGTGCCAGCAGTAACCGGGACAGGGATGAGCAGTACTTC. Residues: CASSNRDRDEQYF.

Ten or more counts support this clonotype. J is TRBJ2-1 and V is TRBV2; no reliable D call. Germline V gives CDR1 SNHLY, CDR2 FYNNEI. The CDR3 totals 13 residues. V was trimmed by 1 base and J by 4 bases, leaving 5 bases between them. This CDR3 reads CASSEVGYNEQFF. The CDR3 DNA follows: TGTGCCAGCAGTGAAGTGGGGTACAATGAGCAGTTCTTC.

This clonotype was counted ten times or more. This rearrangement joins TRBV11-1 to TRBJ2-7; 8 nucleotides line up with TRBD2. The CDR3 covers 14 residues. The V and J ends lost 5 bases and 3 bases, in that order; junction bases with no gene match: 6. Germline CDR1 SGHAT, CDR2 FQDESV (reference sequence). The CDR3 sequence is CASSRNRGGYEQYF. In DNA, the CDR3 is TGTGCCAGCAGCCGTAATCGGGGGGGCTACGAGCAGTACTTC.

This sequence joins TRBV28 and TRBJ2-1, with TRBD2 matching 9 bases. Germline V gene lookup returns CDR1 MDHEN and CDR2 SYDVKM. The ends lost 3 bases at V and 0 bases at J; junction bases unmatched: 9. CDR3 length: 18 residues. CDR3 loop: CASSFYRLAGSSYNEQFF. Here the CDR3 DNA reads TGTGCCAGCAGTTTCTATCGGCTAGCGGGGAGCTCCTACAATGAGCAGTTCTTC.

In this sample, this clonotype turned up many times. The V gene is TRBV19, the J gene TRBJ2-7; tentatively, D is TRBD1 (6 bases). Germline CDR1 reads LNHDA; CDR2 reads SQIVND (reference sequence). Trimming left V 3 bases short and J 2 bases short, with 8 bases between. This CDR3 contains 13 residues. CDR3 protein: CASSISGAYEQYF. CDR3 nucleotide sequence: TGTGCCAGTAGTATTTCAGGGGCCTACGAGCAGTACTTC.

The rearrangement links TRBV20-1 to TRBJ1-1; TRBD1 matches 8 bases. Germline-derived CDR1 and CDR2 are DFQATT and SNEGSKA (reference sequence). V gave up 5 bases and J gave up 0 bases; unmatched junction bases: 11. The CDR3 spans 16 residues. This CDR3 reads CSAPEGGQGLNTEAFF. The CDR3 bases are TGCAGTGCTCCAGAGGGAGGACAGGGACTGAACACTGAAGCTTTCTTT.

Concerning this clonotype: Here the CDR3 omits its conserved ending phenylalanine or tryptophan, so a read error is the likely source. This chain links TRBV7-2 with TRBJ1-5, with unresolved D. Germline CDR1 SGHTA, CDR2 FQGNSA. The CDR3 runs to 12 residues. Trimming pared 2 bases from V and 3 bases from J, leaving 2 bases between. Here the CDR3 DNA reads TGTGCCAGCAGCTTACCCAATCAGCCCCAGCATTCT. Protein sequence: CASSLPNQPQHS.

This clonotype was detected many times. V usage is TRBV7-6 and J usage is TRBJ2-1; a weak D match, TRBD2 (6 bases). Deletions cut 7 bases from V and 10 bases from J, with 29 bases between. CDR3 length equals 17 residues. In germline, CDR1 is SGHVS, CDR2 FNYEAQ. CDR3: CASIIYEGTGVEKEQFF. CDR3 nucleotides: TGTGCCAGCATAATCTACGAGGGGACTGGGGTGGAAAAAGAGCAGTTCTTC.

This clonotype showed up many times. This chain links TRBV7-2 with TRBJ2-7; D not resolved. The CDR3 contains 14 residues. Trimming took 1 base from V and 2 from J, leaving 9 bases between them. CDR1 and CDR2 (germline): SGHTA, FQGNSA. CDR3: CASSLVPGTYEQYF. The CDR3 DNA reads TGTGCCAGCAGCTTAGTTCCCGGAACCTACGAGCAGTACTTC.

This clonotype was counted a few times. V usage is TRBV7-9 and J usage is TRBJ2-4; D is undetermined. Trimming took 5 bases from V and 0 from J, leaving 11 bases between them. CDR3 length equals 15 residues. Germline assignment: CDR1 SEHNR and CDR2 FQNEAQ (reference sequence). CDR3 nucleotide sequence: TGTGCCAGCAGCGTCGTGAACCCAGCCAAAAACATTCAGTACTTC. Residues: CASSVVNPAKNIQYF. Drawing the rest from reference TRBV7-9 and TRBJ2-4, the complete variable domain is DTGVSQNPRHKITKRGQNVTFRCDPISEHNRLYWYRQTLGQGPEFLTYFQNEAQLEKSRLLSDRFSAERPKGSFSTLEIQRTEQGDSAMYLCASSVVNPAKNIQYFGAGTRLSVL.

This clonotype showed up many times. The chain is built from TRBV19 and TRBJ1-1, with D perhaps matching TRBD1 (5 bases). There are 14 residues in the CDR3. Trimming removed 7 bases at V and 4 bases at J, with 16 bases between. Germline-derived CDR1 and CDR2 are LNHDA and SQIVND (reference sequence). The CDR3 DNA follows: TGTGCCAGTAAATTACGAGGGGAGGGCACTGAAGCTTTCTTT. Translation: CASKLRGEGTEAFF.

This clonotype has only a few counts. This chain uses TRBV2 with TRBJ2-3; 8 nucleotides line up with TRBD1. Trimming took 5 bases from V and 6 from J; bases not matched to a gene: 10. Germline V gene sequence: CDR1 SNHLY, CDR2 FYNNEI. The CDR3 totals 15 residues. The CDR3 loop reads CASSPGQGPQDTQYF. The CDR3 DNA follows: TGTGCCAGCAGTCCCGGACAGGGCCCTCAGGATACGCAGTATTTT.

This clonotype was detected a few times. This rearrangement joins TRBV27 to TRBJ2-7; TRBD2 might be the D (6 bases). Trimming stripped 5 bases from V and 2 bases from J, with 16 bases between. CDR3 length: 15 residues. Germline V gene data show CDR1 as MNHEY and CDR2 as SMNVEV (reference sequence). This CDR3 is CASSAWGDNPYEQYF. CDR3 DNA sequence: TGTGCCAGCAGTGCCTGGGGGGATAACCCCTACGAGCAGTACTTC.

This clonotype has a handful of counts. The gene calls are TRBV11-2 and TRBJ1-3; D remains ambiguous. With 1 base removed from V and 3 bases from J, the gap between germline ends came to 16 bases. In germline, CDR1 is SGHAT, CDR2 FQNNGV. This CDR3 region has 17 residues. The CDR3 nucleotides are TGTGCCAGCAGCTTAGGCTACCAGACCCGCATTGGAAACACCATATATTTT. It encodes CASSLGYQTRIGNTIYF.

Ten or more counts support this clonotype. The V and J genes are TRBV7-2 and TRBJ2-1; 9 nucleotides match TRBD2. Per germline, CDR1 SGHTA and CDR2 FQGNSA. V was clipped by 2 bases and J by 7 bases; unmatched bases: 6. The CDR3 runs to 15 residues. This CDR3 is CASSLTTTSGNEQFF. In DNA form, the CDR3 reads TGTGCCAGCAGCTTAACCACTACTAGCGGGAATGAGCAGTTCTTC. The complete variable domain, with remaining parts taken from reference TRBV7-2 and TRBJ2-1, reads GAGVSQSPSNKVTEKGKDVELRCDPISGHTALYWYRQSLGQGLEFLIYFQGNSAPDKSGLPSDRFSAERTGGSVSTLTIQRTQQEDSAVYLCASSLTTTSGNEQFFGPGTRLTVL.

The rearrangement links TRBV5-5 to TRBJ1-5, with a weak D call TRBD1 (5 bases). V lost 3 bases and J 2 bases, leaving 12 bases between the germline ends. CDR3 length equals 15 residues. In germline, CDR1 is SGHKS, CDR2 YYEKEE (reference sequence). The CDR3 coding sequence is TGTGCCAGCAGCTCTGACAGATCTGGCAATCAGCCCCAGCATTTT. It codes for CASSSDRSGNQPQHF.